One sample yielded the 14 T cell receptor beta chains listed below, sequenced in a study of T cells in Graves' hyperthyroidism and ophthalmopathy (dated by TCRdb to the late 2010s). The library was prepared using multiplex PCR. TCRdb names Illumina HiSeq 2000 as the instrument used. The TCR beta CDR3 regions were amplified from RNA transcripts. A first-round RT-PCR of the TCR CDR3 used the HTBI primer set with the Qiagen OneStep RT-PCR kit. TCRdb cleaned the public reads at Q25 with fastp, built clones with MiXCR and kept in-frame beta chains. Each entry merges the rows of one CDR3 protein and shows their most common DNA and genes. For this sample there are more than 450,000 distinct CDR3 sequences; less than 20% appear just once. Over 45% of the sample comes from the top ten. The sample was blood. The receptors were gathered from a man aged 40-49 years with Graves' ophthalmopathy.

This clonotype was picked up many times. The chain carries TRBV11-2 and TRBJ2-7, with D perhaps being TRBD1 or TRBD2 (5 bases each). The germline CDR1 and CDR2 sequences are SGHAT and FQNNGV. The CDR3 consists of 15 residues. Trimming cost V 0 bases and J 5 bases, with 14 bases left between them. The CDR3: CASSLDRGRLDEQYF. CDR3 nucleotides: TGTGCCAGCAGCTTAGATCGGGGCAGGCTGGACGAGCAGTACTTC. The entire variable domain, with the rest obtained from reference TRBV11-2 and TRBJ2-7, is as follows: EAGVAQSPRYKIIEKRQSVAFWCNPISGHATLYWYQQILGQGPKLLIQFQNNGVVDDSQLPKDRFSAERLKGVDSTLKIQPAKLEDSAVYLCASSLDRGRLDEQYFGPGTRLTVT.

This clonotype turned up a few times. V is TRBV20-1 and J is TRBJ2-1; D gene uncertain. V lost 6 bases to trimming and J lost 5 bases, with 8 bases between them. Germline CDR1 is DFQATT and CDR2 is SNEGSKA (reference sequence). CDR3 length: 11 residues. The CDR3 DNA reads as TGCAGTGCCCGCAAGGACAATGAGCAGTTCTTC. This encodes CSARKDNEQFF.

Many counts were recorded for this clonotype. The chain is built from TRBV27 and TRBJ2-1, with 11 positions matching TRBD2. Per germline, CDR1 MNHEY and CDR2 SMNVEV (reference sequence). Trimming at V came to 6 bases and at J to 5 bases, leaving 6 bases not matched to a gene. This CDR3 comprises 15 residues. This CDR3 is CASSLTSGTDNEQFF. Written as DNA, the CDR3 is TGTGCCAGCAGCCTGACTAGCGGGACGGACAATGAGCAGTTCTTC.

CDR3: CASSQPSRRSYNEQFF. The CDR3 nucleotides are TGTGCCAGCAGCCAACCGTCCCGAAGATCCTACAATGAGCAGTTCTTC. The chain recombines TRBV9 with TRBJ2-1; D is unresolved. This CDR3 comprises 16 residues. Germline CDR1 SGDLS, CDR2 YYNGEE. V was cut by 4 bases and J by 1 base, with 15 bases left in between.

This clonotype was observed a handful of times. The chain joins TRBV7-9 to TRBJ2-3; D is tentatively TRBD1 or TRBD2 (5 bases each). The CDR3 consists of 13 residues. V was trimmed by 7 bases and J by 3 bases, leaving 11 bases between them. Germline V lookup: CDR1 SEHNR, CDR2 FQNEAQ (reference sequence). The CDR3 DNA sequence: TGTGCCAGCACCGCGTGGGGGACAGATACGCAGTATTTT. It is translated as CASTAWGTDTQYF.

This clonotype was recorded a few times. V gene TRBV6-1 combines with J gene TRBJ2-2; no clear D gene. Trimming took off 8 bases at V and 3 bases at J, with 16 bases between the two ends. The V gene's germline CDR1 is MNHNS and CDR2 SASEGT. This CDR3 contains 15 residues. The DNA of the CDR3 is TGTGCCAGCGGCCCGTCAAGAAGGCACACCGGGGAGCTGTTTTTT. The encoded protein is CASGPSRRHTGELFF.

The V gene is TRBV30, the J gene TRBJ2-7, with 11 bases matching TRBD1. V lost 4 bases to trimming and J lost 5 bases; unmatched junction nucleotides: 4. In germline, CDR1 is GTSNPN, CDR2 SVGIG (reference sequence). The length of the CDR3 is 13 residues. The CDR3: CAWKRDRGNEQYF. DNA of the CDR3: TGTGCCTGGAAACGGGACAGGGGGAACGAGCAGTACTTC. The whole variable domain, filled in from reference TRBV30 and TRBJ2-7, reads SQTIHQWPATLVQPVGSPLSLECTVEGTSNPNLYWYRQAAGRGLQLLFYSVGIGQISSEVPQNLSASRPQDRQFILSSKKLLLSDSGFYLCAWKRDRGNEQYFGPGTRLTVT.

V usage is TRBV4-2 and J usage is TRBJ2-7, with 7 bases identical to TRBD2. Germline V CDR1 and CDR2: LGHNA, YNFKEQ. This CDR3 contains 15 residues. The J segment lost 2 bases and the V segment lost 0 bases, leaving 4 bases of the junction unmatched. The CDR3 region has the DNA TGTGCCAGCAGCCAAGATGGAGCGGGAACCTACGAGCAGTACTTC. It yields the protein CASSQDGAGTYEQYF.

V and J are TRBV7-8 and TRBJ2-7; 8 bases match TRBD2. Trimming at V came to 7 bases and at J to 5 bases, leaving 4 bases not matched to a gene. This CDR3 spans 12 amino acids. CDR1 is SGHVS and CDR2 is FQNEAQ in the germline V gene. CDR3 nucleotides: TGTGCCAGCACCGGGAGGGCCGACGAGCAGTACTTC. Translation gives CASTGRADEQYF. The variable domain in full, completed from reference TRBV7-8 and TRBJ2-7, reads GAGVSQSPRYKVAKRGQDVALRCDPISGHVSLFWYQQALGQGPEFLTYFQNEAQLDKSGLPSDRFFAERPEGSVSTLKIQRTQQEDSAVYLCASTGRADEQYFGPGTRLTVT.

The chain employs TRBV4-2 and TRBJ2-1; maybe TRBD2 (6 bases). Per the germline V gene, CDR1 is LGHNA and CDR2 is YNFKEQ. Trimming shortened V by 1 base and J by 4 bases, and 17 bases separated the two germline ends. The CDR3 sequence is 17 residues long. CDR3 region: CASSQGEAGLLYNEQFF. CDR3 nucleotides: TGTGCCAGCAGCCAAGGAGAAGCGGGCTTACTTTACAATGAGCAGTTCTTC.

The sample holds a few counts of this clonotype. The J gene is TRBJ2-1, the V gene TRBV13; D is perhaps TRBD1 (6 bases). Germline CDR1 PRHDT, CDR2 FYEKMQ (reference sequence). CDR3 length: 14 amino acids. Trimming removed 3 bases from V and 4 bases from J, with 10 bases in between. The CDR3 sequence: CASSFQGNYNEQFF. DNA for the CDR3: TGTGCCAGCAGCTTCCAGGGGAATTACAATGAGCAGTTCTTC.

This clonotype was picked up many times. This chain joins TRBV5-5 and TRBJ2-3; TRBD1 aligns across 8 bases. Germline V CDR1 and CDR2: SGHKS, YYEKEE (reference sequence). The V segment lost 4 bases and the J segment 4 bases; nucleotides outside the gene matches: 8. CDR3 length: 15 amino acids. CDR3 sequence reads: CASSRTGLNPDTQYF. The CDR3 DNA follows: TGTGCCAGCAGCCGGACAGGGCTCAATCCAGATACGCAGTATTTT.

This clonotype was counted ten times or more. J is TRBJ2-7 and V is TRBV27; TRBD2 is a possible D gene (7 bases). CDR1 MNHEY and CDR2 SMNVEV come from the germline V gene (reference sequence). Deletions cut 2 bases from V and 6 bases from J, with 14 bases between. This CDR3 spans 14 amino acids. The CDR3, as DNA: TGTGCCAGCAGTTTAGGGGGGGCTGAGGGCGAGCAGTACTTC. Encoded protein: CASSLGGAEGEQYF.

The chain combines TRBV7-9 with TRBJ2-1; a possible D gene is TRBD2 (5 bases). The CDR3 length is 14 residues. Trimming removed 1 base from V and 6 bases from J, with 10 bases in between. Looked up from germline, CDR1 is SEHNR and CDR2 is FQNEAQ (reference sequence). The CDR3 DNA reads TGTGCCAGCAGCTTAGGAGGGAGTCCCAATGAGCAGTTCTTC. Its translation: CASSLGGSPNEQFF.